These 27 T cell receptor beta chains were sequenced from one sample in a study of T cell responses to AZD1222 COVID-19 vaccine. Sequencing was performed with immunoSEQ multiplex PCR; in TCRdb, only in-frame clones are kept and a portion is missing. The sample holds 150,000 to 200,000 clones, roughly nine tenths seen once. The sample was peripheral blood, taken 28 days after the second AZD1222 dose. Receptors originate from an adult who received the AZD1222 COVID-19 vaccine.

This sequence joins TRBV5-1 and TRBJ1-1; the D gene is possibly TRBD1 (5 bases). With 5 bases removed from V and 1 base from J, the gap between germline ends came to 9 bases. CDR1 is SGHRS, CDR2 YFSETQ, per germline. CDR3 length: 13 residues. The CDR3 sequence: CASRGRENTEAFF. The CDR3 region has the DNA TGCGCCAGCAGGGGCAGGGAGAACACTGAAGCTTTCTTT.

The V call is TRBV30, the J call TRBJ1-3; D remains unclear. This CDR3 has 14 residues. With 1 base removed from V and 0 bases from J, the gap between germline ends came to 7 bases. CDR1 and CDR2 from the germline V gene are GTSNPN and SVGIG (reference sequence). DNA of the CDR3: TGTGCCTGGAGTGGGACCTTCTCTGGAAACACCATATATTTT. Protein: CAWSGTFSGNTIYF.

Only one count was recorded for this clone. This chain links TRBV18 with TRBJ1-3, with a possible D match to TRBD1 (5 bases). The CDR3 length is 16 residues. Germline CDR1 KGHSH, CDR2 LQKENI. V gave up 2 bases and J gave up 0 bases, with 11 bases separating them. The CDR3: CASSPWDESSGNTIYF. The CDR3 bases are TGTGCCAGCTCACCATGGGACGAAAGCTCTGGAAACACCATATATTTT.

This chain links TRBV19 with TRBJ2-3, with D perhaps given as TRBD1 or TRBD2 (6 bases each). V dropped 6 bases and J dropped 2 bases, with 12 bases sitting between them. The CDR3 contains 14 residues. The germline V gene has CDR1 LNHDA and CDR2 SQIVND (reference sequence). The CDR3 region has the DNA TGTGCCAGTAGAGCCGGGGGCCACACAGATACGCAGTATTTT. Residues: CASRAGGHTDTQYF.

This chain links TRBV29-1 with TRBJ2-2; D unresolved. V lost 1 base to trimming and J lost 4 bases, with 16 bases between them. The germline CDR1 and CDR2 sequences are SQVTM and ANQGSEA. The CDR3 is 16 amino acids. The CDR3 nucleotides read TGCAGCGTTGAAGTGGGCCTACCTGGCGGCACCGGGGAGCTGTTTTTT. It codes for CSVEVGLPGGTGELFF.

This chain connects TRBV19 to TRBJ2-3, with 9 bases that match TRBD2. Looked up from germline, CDR1 is LNHDA and CDR2 is SQIVND (reference sequence). CDR3 size: 14 residues. J was trimmed by 5 bases and V by 8 bases; bases with no gene match: 8. CDR3 in amino acids: CASSSGGREDTQYF. The DNA for the CDR3 is TGTGCCAGTTCGAGCGGGGGGCGTGAAGATACGCAGTATTTT. Based on the CDR3 plus reference TRBV19 and TRBJ2-3, the full variable domain is DGGITQSPKYLFRKEGQNVTLSCEQNLNHDAMYWYRQDPGQGLRLIYYSQIVNDFQKGDIAEGYSVSREKKESFPLTVTSAQKNPTAFYLCASSSGGREDTQYFGPGTRLTVL.

The chain couples TRBV12-3 or TRBV12-4 to TRBJ2-2; D could derive from TRBD1 or TRBD2 (5 bases each). The CDR3 runs 13 residues. The V gene lost 6 bases and the J gene lost 5 bases, with 10 bases spanning the gap. CDR3 loop: CASSLGVTGELFF. The CDR3 region has the DNA TGTGCCAGCAGCCTGGGGGTTACCGGGGAGCTGTTTTTT.

A single count supports this clone. Other DNA sequences in the same sample also yield this CDR3. The chain recombines TRBV5-4 with TRBJ1-3; possibly TRBD1 for D (5 bases). V lost 3 bases to trimming and J lost 0 bases, with 10 bases between them. CDR1 and CDR2 (germline): SGHNT, YYREEE (reference sequence). The CDR3 spans 15 residues. CDR3 in amino acids: CASSSGPDSGNTIYF. The CDR3 DNA reads as TGTGCCAGCAGCTCGGGACCCGACTCTGGAAACACCATATATTTT.

The chain has TRBV30 and TRBJ2-1; unclear D gene. The CDR3 is made up of 12 amino acids. The germline gives CDR1 GTSNPN, CDR2 SVGIG (reference sequence). V lost 0 bases and J 5 bases, leaving 5 bases between the germline ends. CDR3 sequence: CAWSVNHNEQFF. The CDR3 coding sequence is TGTGCCTGGAGTGTAAACCACAATGAGCAGTTCTTC.

The chain combines TRBV9 with TRBJ1-6; D not certain. Deletions cut 0 bases from V and 8 bases from J, with 15 bases between. Germline CDR1 SGDLS, CDR2 YYNGEE. The length of the CDR3 is 16 residues. CDR3 sequence reads: CASSVDWEPRHSPLHF. DNA of the CDR3: TGTGCCAGCAGCGTAGATTGGGAGCCGAGGCATTCACCCCTCCACTTT.

Details on this clone: The sample holds other DNA sequences that translate to the same CDR3. The chain joins TRBV4-1 to TRBJ1-5, with 7 bases aligning to TRBD1. After removal of 0 bases from V and 3 bases from J, the junction contained 2 bases not matched to a gene. Germline-derived CDR1 and CDR2 are MGHRA and YSYEKL. The CDR3 runs to 15 residues. The CDR3 sequence: CASSQEGTVNQPQHF. As DNA, the CDR3 is TGCGCCAGCAGCCAAGAAGGGACAGTCAATCAGCCCCAGCATTTT.

A single count supports this clone. The chain combines TRBV12-5 with TRBJ2-5; 7 bases are shared with TRBD1. The trim removed 0 bases at V and 5 bases at J, leaving 9 bases unmatched. CDR1 is LGHNT and CDR2 is FRNRAP in the germline V gene. The CDR3 is 16 amino acids. The CDR3 DNA is TGTGCTAGTGGTTTGGTACTAACCAGGGGGTGGGAGACCCAGTACTTC. The encoded protein is CASGLVLTRGWETQYF. The variable domain in full, completed from reference TRBV12-5 and TRBJ2-5, reads DARVTQTPRHKVTEMGQEVTMRCQPILGHNTVFWYRQTMMQGLELLAYFRNRAPLDDSGMPKDRFSAEMPDATLATLKIQPSEPRDSAVYFCASGLVLTRGWETQYFGPGTRLLVL.

The J gene is TRBJ1-5, the V gene TRBV5-1, with TRBD1 identical over 9 bases. V lost 0 bases and J lost 5; bases outside the gene matches: 0. The CDR3 is 14 residues long. CDR1 is SGHRS, CDR2 YFSETQ, per germline. The DNA for the CDR3 is TGCGCCAGCAGCTTGGGACAGGGGGATCAGCCCCAGCATTTT. Translation: CASSLGQGDQPQHF.

The rearrangement links TRBV9 to TRBJ1-3; no firm D call. The V end was cut by 4 bases, the J end by 0 bases, with 11 bases between. The CDR3 has 15 amino acids. CDR1 SGDLS and CDR2 YYNGEE come from the germline V gene. CDR3 protein: CASSPDPSSGNTIYF. The CDR3 DNA follows: TGTGCCAGCAGCCCGGACCCAAGCTCTGGAAACACCATATATTTT.

V and J are TRBV2 and TRBJ1-4; D remains ambiguous. The length of the CDR3 is 15 residues. Germline assignment: CDR1 SNHLY and CDR2 FYNNEI. Deletions cut 7 bases from V and 0 bases from J, with 12 bases between. CDR3 nucleotide sequence: TGTGCCAGCAAAGGGAAGCTTGCAACTAATGAAAAACTGTTTTTT. This sequence encodes CASKGKLATNEKLFF. Looking up the rest from reference TRBV2 and TRBJ1-4 gives the full variable domain: EPEVTQTPSHQVTQMGQEVILRCVPISNHLYFYWYRQILGQKVEFLVSFYNNEISEKSEIFDDQFSVERPDGSNFTLKIRSTKLEDSAMYFCASKGKLATNEKLFFGSGTQLSVL.

The CDR3 bases are TGTGCCAGCAGTGGGCTAGCGGGGGGAGATACGCAGTATTTT. Translating gives CASSGLAGGDTQYF. The V call is TRBV2, the J call TRBJ2-3; 11 bases agree with TRBD2. V gave up 4 bases and J gave up 5 bases; unmatched junction bases: 2. In germline, CDR1 is SNHLY, CDR2 FYNNEI. The CDR3 is made up of 14 amino acids. Filled out from reference TRBV2 and TRBJ2-3, the complete variable domain reads EPEVTQTPSHQVTQMGQEVILRCVPISNHLYFYWYRQILGQKVEFLVSFYNNEISEKSEIFDDQFSVERPDGSNFTLKIRSTKLEDSAMYFCASSGLAGGDTQYFGPGTRLTVL.

This chain connects TRBV5-1 to TRBJ2-7, with 10 nucleotides matching TRBD1. Germline CDR1 reads SGHRS; CDR2 reads YFSETQ. The CDR3 extends over 16 amino acids. V was clipped by 0 bases and J by 1 base; unmatched bases: 4. Here the CDR3 DNA reads TGCGCCAGCAGCTTGGCGGGGACAGGGGTTTCCTACGAGCAGTACTTC. This gives the protein CASSLAGTGVSYEQYF.

The chain links TRBV5-1 to TRBJ1-1; D is unclear. The germline gives CDR1 SGHRS, CDR2 YFSETQ. The CDR3 spans 15 residues. V lost 4 bases, J lost 0 bases, and 13 bases lay in between. The CDR3 DNA follows: TGCGCCAGCAGCCACGGGAGATACATGAACACTGAAGCTTTCTTT. As protein: CASSHGRYMNTEAFF.

This clone was seen just once. The CDR3: CASSSAGGYSPLHF. The CDR3 bases are TGTGCCAGCAGCTCAGCGGGGGGGTATTCACCCCTCCACTTT. The J gene is TRBJ1-6, the V gene TRBV9; D is perhaps TRBD1 (5 bases). In germline, CDR1 is SGDLS, CDR2 YYNGEE. V lost 4 bases and J lost 8, with 13 bases in between. The CDR3 sequence is 14 residues long.

This clone came up once. This sequence joins TRBV27 and TRBJ1-6; the D gene is possibly TRBD1 (5 bases). Trimming left V 5 bases short and J 5 bases short, with 13 bases between. This CDR3 region has 15 residues. The germline V gene has CDR1 MNHEY and CDR2 SMNVEV (reference sequence). The CDR3 loop reads CASSQTGTHNSPLHF. The CDR3, as DNA: TGTGCCAGCAGTCAAACCGGGACCCATAATTCACCCCTCCACTTT.

V usage is TRBV6-5 and J usage is TRBJ2-5, with 8 bases fitting TRBD2. J was trimmed by 3 bases and V by 7 bases; bases with no gene match: 4. This CDR3 is built from 13 residues. Looked up from germline, CDR1 is MNHEY and CDR2 is SVGAGI. This CDR3 reads CASMDGGEETQYF. The CDR3 nucleotides read TGTGCCAGCATGGACGGGGGGGAAGAGACCCAGTACTTC.

The genes are TRBV18 and TRBJ2-1, with D possibly TRBD1 on 6 matching bases. The CDR3 is 18 residues long. The V end lost 3 bases, the J end lost 0 bases, and 18 bases lay between the germline ends. Germline V gene data show CDR1 as KGHSH and CDR2 as LQKENI. CDR3: CASSPLQQGQSSYNEQFF. The CDR3 DNA is TGTGCCAGCTCACCCTTGCAACAGGGTCAAAGCTCCTACAATGAGCAGTTCTTC.

The rearrangement links TRBV5-6 to TRBJ2-7, with 9 bases aligning to TRBD1. CDR3 length equals 13 residues. V shed 4 bases and J 4 bases; nucleotides not matched to a gene: 3. Germline loops: CDR1 SGHDT, CDR2 YYEEEE. In DNA, the CDR3 is TGTGCCAGCAGCGCGACAGGGGGGTACGAGCAGTACTTC. This translates into CASSATGGYEQYF.

This clone showed up just once. The gene calls are TRBV30 and TRBJ1-4; TRBD1 is a possible D gene (6 bases). Germline CDR1 is GTSNPN and CDR2 is SVGIG (reference sequence). The CDR3 loop spans 17 amino acids. Trimming removed 5 bases at V and 3 bases at J, with 22 bases between. The chain's CDR3 is CAWGSKGGGGPNEKLFF. As DNA, the CDR3 is TGTGCCTGGGGTTCAAAAGGGGGTGGTGGTCCTAATGAAAAACTGTTTTTT. The full variable domain, in which reference TRBV30 and TRBJ1-4 provide the parts outside the CDR3, is SQTIHQWPATLVQPVGSPLSLECTVEGTSNPNLYWYRQAAGRGLQLLFYSVGIGQISSEVPQNLSASRPQDRQFILSSKKLLLSDSGFYLCAWGSKGGGGPNEKLFFGSGTQLSVL.

The chain links TRBV7-8 to TRBJ2-7, with 11 bases lining up with TRBD1. V lost 0 bases to trimming and J lost 6 bases; unmatched junction nucleotides: 16. The CDR3 has 19 residues. Germline V CDR1 and CDR2: SGHVS, FQNEAQ. The CDR3, as DNA: TGTGCCAGCAGCTTAGCTCCTTGGACAGGGGGCTTGGTATTCGGCGAGCAGTACTTC. Its translation: CASSLAPWTGGLVFGEQYF.

The V call is TRBV6-6, the J call TRBJ2-1; maybe TRBD1 (7 bases). V dropped 6 bases and J dropped 5 bases, with 20 bases sitting between them. There are 16 residues in the CDR3. Germline V CDR1 and CDR2: MNHNY, SVGAGI (reference sequence). The CDR3 loop reads CASSPWAGGLNNEQFF. Written as DNA, the CDR3 is TGTGCCAGCAGCCCTTGGGCAGGGGGACTCAACAATGAGCAGTTCTTC.

V and J are TRBV2 and TRBJ2-7; D perhaps matches TRBD1 (5 bases). Trimming shortened V by 4 bases and J by 6 bases, and 13 bases separated the two germline ends. This CDR3 region has 13 residues. Germline V CDR1 and CDR2: SNHLY, FYNNEI. The CDR3 loop reads CASSGPGNSEQYF. The CDR3 nucleotides read TGTGCCAGCAGTGGCCCAGGGAACTCCGAGCAGTACTTC.